The sequence of this TCR beta chain was determined in a study of identical twins (dated by TCRdb to the mid-2010s). Regarding the complete study: The study deep-sequenced TCR alpha and beta repertoires from monozygotic twins, unrelated adults of various ages and cord blood to test whether fetal clonotypes persist. To rule out contamination, replicate twin experiments were performed at different times with different library preparation protocols.

This clonotype was picked up many times. Its antigen remains unidentified. Qualities for individual bases were not recorded, and no much larger clone is one base off. Study-wide conclusions, independent of this receptor: Fewer insertions were carried by abundant cord blood beta clonotypes; a weaker similar trend was observed in young adult naive repertoires, while no such trend was observed in memory repertoires. Invariant T cells such as MAIT and iNKT could partly confound zero-insertion analyses, though diverse VJ usage argued against this for most clonotypes. The excess sharing between twins in beta out-of-frame sequences was weaker because fewer shared sequences reduced the signal-to-noise ratio. Because the same donors could not be followed over many years, the conclusions depended on cross-sectional statistical analysis. Out-of-frame TCR alpha sequences shared between twins showed an excess of low generation-probability sequences compared with coincidental sharing between unrelated individuals. Recombination models systematically underestimated out-of-frame TCR alpha sharing in monozygotic twins but agreed with sharing between unrelated individuals.

Every donor was a healthy Caucasian. Three pairs of female monozygotic twins, all aged roughly 18 to 30 years, made up the twin cohort. CD4+ and CD8+ T cell populations were isolated with positive isolation kits from Invitrogen. The library relied on 5' RACE. Sequencing instrument: Illumina HiSeq 2000. Template switching added a universal primer binding site, and the final cDNA carried a unique molecular identifier that allowed TCR cDNA molecules to be counted accurately. First-strand cDNA for TCR alpha and beta chains was synthesized from specific primers in the conserved constant-segment region. To control for contamination, every cDNA library was double barcoded, receiving both a SMART-Mk sample barcode and Illumina barcodes. TruSeq adapter sequences, together with Illumina sample barcodes, were added in two successive PCR steps. Sequencing of the TCR alpha and beta cDNA libraries was done on the Illumina HiSeq platform using custom primers. In the authors' own workflow: MiGEC was used to process raw reads and extract unique molecular identifiers, and MiXCR was used to find CDR3 positions. Recombination models were inferred per individual with the repgenHMM and IGoR tools using an EM algorithm. Shared clonotype analysis was performed with the tcR package in R, normalizing sharing by the product of cloneset sizes. Out-of-frame nonproductive sequences were analyzed to study raw recombination free of thymic and clonal selection effects. TCRdb reprocessed the public reads (quality trimming at Q25 with fastp, clone calling with MiXCR) and kept in-frame beta chains. A single entry per CDR3 protein holds the most common genes and DNA from its merged rows. Clone size and V and J calls follow TCRdb, not the original study. The sample table lists roughly 240,000 distinct CDR3 sequences, 6.5% to 9% of them with a count of one. Of the sample, roughly 5.4% is held by the ten largest clones.

The germline V gene provides CDR1 SQVTM and CDR2 ANQGSEA. V and J are truncated by 5 bases and 0 bases respectively, leaving an intervening sequence of 10 bases. Reading from cysteine to phenylalanine, the CDR3 counts 14 amino acids. Only CDR3 DNA is held: 42 bases, read in frame from base 1. A further study also used this sample, focusing on yellow fever vaccine responses in identical twins. From the second report: The authors reported that the T cell response to vaccination in identical twins appeared partly convergent and partly personalized. In identical twins, the study followed T cell clones that responded to the vaccine with precision.

The sequenced sample consisted of CD8+ T cells sorted from blood. This receptor was identified in a woman aged 18-29 years in good health. The rearrangement combines TRBV29-1 with TRBJ1-4; the D gene assignment is ambiguous. The CDR3 has the sequence CSVLTSATNEKLFF. The nucleotides read TGCAGCGTTTTAACGTCTGCAACTAATGAAAAACTGTTTTTT.